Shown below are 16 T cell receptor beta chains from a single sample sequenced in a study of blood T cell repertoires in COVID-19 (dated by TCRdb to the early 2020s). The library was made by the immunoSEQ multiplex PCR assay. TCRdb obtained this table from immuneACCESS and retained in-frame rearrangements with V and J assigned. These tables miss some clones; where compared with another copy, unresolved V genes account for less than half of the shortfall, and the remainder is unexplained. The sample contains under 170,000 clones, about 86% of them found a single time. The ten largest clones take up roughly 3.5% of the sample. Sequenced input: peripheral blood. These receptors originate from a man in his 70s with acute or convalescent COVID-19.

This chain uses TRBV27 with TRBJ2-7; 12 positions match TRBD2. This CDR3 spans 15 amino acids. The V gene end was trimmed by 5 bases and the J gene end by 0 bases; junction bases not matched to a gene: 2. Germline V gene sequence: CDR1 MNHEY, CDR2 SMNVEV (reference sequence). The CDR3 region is CASSPTSGSSYEQYF. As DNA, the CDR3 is TGTGCCAGCAGTCCGACTAGCGGGAGCTCCTACGAGCAGTACTTC.

The CDR3 nucleotides read TGCAGTGCTAGTTCTGGACAGGGAAGCTACGAGCAGTACTTC. Its protein product is CSASSGQGSYEQYF. V usage is TRBV20-1 and J usage is TRBJ2-7; TRBD1 matches at 8 bases. The CDR3 runs 14 residues. The V segment lost 3 bases and the J segment 3 bases; nucleotides outside the gene matches: 7. Germline lookup yields CDR1 DFQATT and CDR2 SNEGSKA (reference sequence).

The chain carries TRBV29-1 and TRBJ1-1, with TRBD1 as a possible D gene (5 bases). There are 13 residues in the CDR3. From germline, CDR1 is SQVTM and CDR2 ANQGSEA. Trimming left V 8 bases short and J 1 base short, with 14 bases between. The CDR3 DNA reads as TGCAGCATCTCGACGGGGGGGAACACTGAAGCTTTCTTT. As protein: CSISTGGNTEAFF.

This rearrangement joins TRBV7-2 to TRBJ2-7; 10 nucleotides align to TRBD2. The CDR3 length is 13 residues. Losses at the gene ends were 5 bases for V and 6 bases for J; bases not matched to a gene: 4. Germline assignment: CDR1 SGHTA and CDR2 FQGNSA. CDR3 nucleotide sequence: TGTGCCAGCAGCGCCCGGACTAGCGGCGAGCAGTACTTC. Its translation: CASSARTSGEQYF.

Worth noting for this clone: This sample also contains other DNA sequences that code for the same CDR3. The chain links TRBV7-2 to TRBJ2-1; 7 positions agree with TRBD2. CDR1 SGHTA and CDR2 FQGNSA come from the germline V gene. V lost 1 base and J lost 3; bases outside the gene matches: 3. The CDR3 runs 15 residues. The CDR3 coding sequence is TGTGCCAGCAGCTTAGTTCCTAGCGGCTACAATGAGCAGTTCTTC. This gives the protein CASSLVPSGYNEQFF.

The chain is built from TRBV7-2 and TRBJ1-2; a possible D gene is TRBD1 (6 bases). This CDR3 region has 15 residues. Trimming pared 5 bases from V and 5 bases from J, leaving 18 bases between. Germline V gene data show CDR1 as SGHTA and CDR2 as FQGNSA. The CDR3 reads CASSPRGAQGYGYTF. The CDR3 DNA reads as TGTGCCAGCAGCCCCCGGGGGGCTCAGGGGTATGGCTACACCTTC.

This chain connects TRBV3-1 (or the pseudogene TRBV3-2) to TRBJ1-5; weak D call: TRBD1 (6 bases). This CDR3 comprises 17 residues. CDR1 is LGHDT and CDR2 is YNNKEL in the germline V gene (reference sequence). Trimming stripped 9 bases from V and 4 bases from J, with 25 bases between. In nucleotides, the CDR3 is TGTGCCAGGGCTTGGGACACACGAAATACTACTAATCAGCCCCAGCATTTT. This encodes CARAWDTRNTTNQPQHF.

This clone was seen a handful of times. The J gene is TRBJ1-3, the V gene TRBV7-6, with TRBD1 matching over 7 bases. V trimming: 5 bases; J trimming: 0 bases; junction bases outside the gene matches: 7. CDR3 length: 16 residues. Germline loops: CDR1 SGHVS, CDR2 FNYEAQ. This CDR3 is CASSPTGDTSGNTIYF. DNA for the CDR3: TGTGCCAGCAGCCCCACAGGGGACACCTCTGGAAACACCATATATTTT.

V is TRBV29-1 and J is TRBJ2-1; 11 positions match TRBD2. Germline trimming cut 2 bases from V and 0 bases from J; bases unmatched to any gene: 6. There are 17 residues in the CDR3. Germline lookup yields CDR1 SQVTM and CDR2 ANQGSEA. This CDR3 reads CSVETGTSGSSYNEQFF. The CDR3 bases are TGCAGCGTTGAAACTGGGACTAGCGGTTCCTCCTACAATGAGCAGTTCTTC.

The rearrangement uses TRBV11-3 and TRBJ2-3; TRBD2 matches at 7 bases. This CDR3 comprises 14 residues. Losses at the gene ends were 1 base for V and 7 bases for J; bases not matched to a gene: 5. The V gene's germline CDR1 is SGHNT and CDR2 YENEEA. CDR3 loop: CASSLGGGGNTQYF. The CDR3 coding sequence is TGTGCCAGCAGCTTAGGGGGGGGAGGAAATACGCAGTATTTT.

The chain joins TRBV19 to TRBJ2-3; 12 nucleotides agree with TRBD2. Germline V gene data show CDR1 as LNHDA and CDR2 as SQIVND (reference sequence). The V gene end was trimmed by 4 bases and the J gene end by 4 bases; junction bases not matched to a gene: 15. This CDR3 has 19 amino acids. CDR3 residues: CASSTRRDRTSGKSDTQYF. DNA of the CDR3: TGTGCCAGTAGTACCCGAAGGGATAGGACTAGCGGGAAGTCAGATACGCAGTATTTT.

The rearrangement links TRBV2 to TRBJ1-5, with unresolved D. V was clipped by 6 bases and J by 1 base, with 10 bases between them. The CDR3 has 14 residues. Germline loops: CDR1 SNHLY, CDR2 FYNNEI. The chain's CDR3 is CASSRTTSNQPQHF. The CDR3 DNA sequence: TGTGCCAGCAGCCGTACTACGAGCAATCAGCCCCAGCATTTT.

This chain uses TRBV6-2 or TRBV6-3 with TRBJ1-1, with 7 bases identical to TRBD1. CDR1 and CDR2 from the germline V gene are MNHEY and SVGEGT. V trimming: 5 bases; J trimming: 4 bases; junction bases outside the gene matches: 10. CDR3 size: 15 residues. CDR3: CASSRTGGSGTEAFF. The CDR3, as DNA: TGTGCCAGCAGTCGGACAGGAGGGAGTGGCACTGAAGCTTTCTTT.

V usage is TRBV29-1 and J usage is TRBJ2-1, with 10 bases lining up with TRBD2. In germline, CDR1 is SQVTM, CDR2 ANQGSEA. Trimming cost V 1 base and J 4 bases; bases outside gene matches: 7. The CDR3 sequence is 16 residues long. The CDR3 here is CSVEGASGSLYNEQFF. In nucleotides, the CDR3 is TGCAGCGTTGAAGGGGCTAGCGGGAGTCTGTACAATGAGCAGTTCTTC.

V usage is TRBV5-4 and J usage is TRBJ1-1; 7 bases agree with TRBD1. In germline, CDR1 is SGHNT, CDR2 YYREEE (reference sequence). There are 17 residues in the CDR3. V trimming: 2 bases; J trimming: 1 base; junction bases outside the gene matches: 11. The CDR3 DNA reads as TGTGCCAGCAGCTTACCGGGACAGACGGCTTGGAACACTGAAGCTTTCTTT. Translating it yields CASSLPGQTAWNTEAFF.

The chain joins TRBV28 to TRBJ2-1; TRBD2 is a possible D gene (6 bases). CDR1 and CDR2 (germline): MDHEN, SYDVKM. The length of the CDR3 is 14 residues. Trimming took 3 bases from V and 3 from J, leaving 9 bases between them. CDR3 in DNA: TGTGCCAGCAGTTTTAGCGGACTCTACAATGAGCAGTTCTTC. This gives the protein CASSFSGLYNEQFF.